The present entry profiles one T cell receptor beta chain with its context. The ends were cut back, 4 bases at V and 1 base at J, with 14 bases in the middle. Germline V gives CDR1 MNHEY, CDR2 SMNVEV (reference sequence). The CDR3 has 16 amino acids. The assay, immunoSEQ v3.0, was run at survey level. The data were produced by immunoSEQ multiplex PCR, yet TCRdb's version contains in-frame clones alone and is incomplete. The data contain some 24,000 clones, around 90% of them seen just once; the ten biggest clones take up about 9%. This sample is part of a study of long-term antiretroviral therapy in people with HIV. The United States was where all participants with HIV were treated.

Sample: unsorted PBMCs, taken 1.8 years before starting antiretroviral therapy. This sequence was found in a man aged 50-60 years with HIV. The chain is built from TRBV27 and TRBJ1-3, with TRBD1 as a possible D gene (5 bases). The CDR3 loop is CASSSAGYGSGNTIYF. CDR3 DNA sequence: TGTGCCAGCAGTTCTGCAGGGTATGGGTCTGGAAACACCATATATTTT.